These T cell receptor beta chains were read from a single sample in a study of blood T cell repertoires in COVID-19. The protocol was immunoSEQ multiplex PCR, while the TCRdb copy is restricted to in-frame clones and leaves out a portion. The sample comprises roughly 160,000 clones, about 87% of which are singletons, and around 25% rests with the top ten. Sequencing was done on a sample of peripheral blood. The receptor set was obtained from a man in his 60s with acute or convalescent COVID-19. Each CDR3 is given with its conserved first and last residue. The order of the fields is D gene, V gene, clone size, J gene, CDR3 DNA, CDR3 protein. D genes are given only for firm matches. Expanded clones get a size class; other rows say once, few or many, or leave the size out.

-	TRBV7-9	many	TRBJ1-2	TGTGCCAGCAGCTACCGAGGGGGAGGGGATGGCTACACCTTC	CASSYRGGGDGYTF
-	TRBV7-2	-	TRBJ1-1	TGTGCCAGCAGCTCCCGCGGGGGCTTGAACACTGAAGCTTTCTTT	CASSSRGGLNTEAFF
TRBD1	TRBV5-1	once	TRBJ1-2	TGCGCCAGCAGCTTGGAGGGGATTGGGACAGGGATTAACTATGGCTACACCTTC	CASSLEGIGTGINYGYTF
TRBD1	TRBV30	-	TRBJ1-6	TGTGCCTGGATGGACAGGGCAGGCTCACCCCTCCACTTT	CAWMDRAGSPLHF
TRBD1	TRBV19	-	TRBJ1-1	TGTGCCAGTAGTGCCCGGACAGGGGGAGGAACTGAAGCTTTCTTT	CASSARTGGGTEAFF
-	TRBV5-5	-	TRBJ1-6	TGTGCCAGCAGTTATTCTTCCAATTCACCCCTCCACTTT	CASSYSSNSPLHF
TRBD1	TRBV9	once	TRBJ1-2	TGTGCCAGCAGCATTGCGGGACAGGGCAACTATGGCTACACCTTC	CASSIAGQGNYGYTF
-	TRBV18	-	TRBJ1-3	TGTGCCAGCTCACCACCCGTTCCGACAGGTGGAAACACCATATATTTT	CASSPPVPTGGNTIYF
TRBD1	TRBV30	once	TRBJ1-4	TGTGCCTCCTGGAGGGGGCAAGGAGAAAAACTGTTTTTT	CASWRGQGEKLFF
-	TRBV4-1	-	TRBJ1-2	TGCGCCAGCAGCCCAACCTCGGGGGGCGATGGCTACACCTTC	CASSPTSGGDGYTF
-	TRBV5-4	-	TRBJ2-1	TGTGCCAGCAGCTTGGCAGGGTCGGATGAGCAGTTCTTC	CASSLAGSDEQFF
-	TRBV7-9	once	TRBJ2-6	TGTGCCAGCAGCTCAACAGGGAGTGGGGCCAACGTCCTGACTTTC	CASSSTGSGANVLTF
-	TRBV5-1	once	TRBJ2-5	TGCGCCAGCAGACTATACCAAGAGACCCAGTACTTC	CASRLYQETQYF
-	TRBV19	-	TRBJ2-7	TGTGCCAGTAGTATGGCCGACTACGAGCAGTACTTC	CASSMADYEQYF
TRBD2	TRBV5-4	-	TRBJ2-1	TGTGCCAGCAGCTCGGCCCTAGCGGGAGGTTCCAGTGAGCAGTTCTTC	CASSSALAGGSSEQFF
TRBD1	TRBV6-2/TRBV6-3	-	TRBJ1-5	TGTGCCAGCAGCCGCCCGGGACAGGGAAGCAATCAGCCCCAGCATTTT	CASSRPGQGSNQPQHF
TRBD1	TRBV10-3	-	TRBJ1-1	TGTGCCATCAGTGGGAAACAGGGGGCTACTGAAGCTTTCTTT	CAISGKQGATEAFF
TRBD2	TRBV30	-	TRBJ2-1	TGTGCCTGGAGTGGTGCGGGGGGGGTCCTATACAATGAGCAGTTCTTC	CAWSGAGGVLYNEQFF
-	TRBV5-4	-	TRBJ1-2	TGTGCCAGCAGCCCGGAGCCCGCGGGGGCGGACTATGGCTACACCTTC	CASSPEPAGADYGYTF
-	TRBV30	-	TRBJ2-1	TGTGCCTGGTCGGGCCGGGGTGAGCAGTTCTTC	CAWSGRGEQFF
-	TRBV4-2	-	TRBJ1-1	TGTGCCAGCAGCTATCGGGGGATTGGGATGAACACTGAAGCTTTCTTT	CASSYRGIGMNTEAFF
TRBD1	TRBV5-1	-	TRBJ2-4	TGCGCCAGCAGACCGGGACAGAGGGACATTCAGTACTTC	CASRPGQRDIQYF
TRBD1	TRBV18	-	TRBJ1-4	TGTGCCAGCTCACCCGGGACAGATACAAAAAAACTGTTTTTT	CASSPGTDTKKLFF
TRBD1	TRBV24-1	-	TRBJ2-5	TGTGCCACCAGACGGACAGGCCCTGGGGAAGAGACCCAGTACTTC	CATRRTGPGEETQYF
TRBD2	TRBV5-1	-	TRBJ2-7	TGCGCCAGCAGCTTGGGAGGGACTAGATCACTCTACGAGCAGTACTTC	CASSLGGTRSLYEQYF
-	TRBV10-2	few	TRBJ2-1	TGCGCCAGCAGTGAGTCGGGGGCAGGGGACAATGAGCAGTTCTTC	CASSESGAGDNEQFF
TRBD1	TRBV19	-	TRBJ1-5	TGTGCCAGTAGTATAGGACAGGGGGGTCAGCCCCAGCATTTT	CASSIGQGGQPQHF
-	TRBV10-3	-	TRBJ2-3	TGTGCCATCAGGGATACTAGCCCCGAACCGCAAGATACGCAGTATTTT	CAIRDTSPEPQDTQYF
TRBD1	TRBV5-8	-	TRBJ1-5	TGTGCCAGCAGCTTTCAGGGGGCGAGCAATCAGCCCCAGCATTTT	CASSFQGASNQPQHF
TRBD1	TRBV2	few	TRBJ1-5	TGTGCCAGCAAAAAAGGGACAGGGGAATTTTATAGCAATCAGCCCCAGCATTTT	CASKKGTGEFYSNQPQHF
-	TRBV6-1	-	TRBJ1-2	TGTGCCAGCAGTGAATATATTCTCCCTAACTATGGCTACACCTTC	CASSEYILPNYGYTF
-	TRBV19	-	TRBJ1-5	TGTGCCAGTGCGGCGGGTTGGGGACAGCCCCAGCATTTT	CASAAGWGQPQHF
TRBD2	TRBV10-2	-	TRBJ2-5	TGCGCCAGCAGTAGCACTAGCGGGGGGGTCACGGCCCAGTACTTC	CASSSTSGGVTAQYF
-	TRBV7-2	few	TRBJ1-2	TGTGCCAGCAGCTTCGACACAACCAACTATGGCTACACCTTC	CASSFDTTNYGYTF
-	TRBV7-9	-	TRBJ1-2	TGTGCCAGCAGCTTAAGCGGAATAGGGCAGAACGGCTACACCTTC	CASSLSGIGQNGYTF
-	TRBV12-3/TRBV12-4	-	TRBJ2-7	TGTGCCAGCTCCCAGGGAACCTACGAGCAGTACTTC	CASSQGTYEQYF
TRBD1	TRBV19	-	TRBJ2-5	TGTGCCAGTACCGAGGGGGCGGGCGAGACCCAGTACTTC	CASTEGAGETQYF
-	TRBV5-1	-	TRBJ1-2	TGCGCCAGCAGCTTGGTTGGGACGGGGGTGGATGGCTACACCTTC	CASSLVGTGVDGYTF
TRBD2	TRBV9	-	TRBJ2-3	TGTGCCAGCAGCGTAGGGGCTAGCGGGAGCCTCCCAGATACGCAGTATTTT	CASSVGASGSLPDTQYF
-	TRBV29-1	once	TRBJ1-1	TGCAGCGTTGTTCGGCAGGAGGGCACTGAAGCTTTCTTT	CSVVRQEGTEAFF